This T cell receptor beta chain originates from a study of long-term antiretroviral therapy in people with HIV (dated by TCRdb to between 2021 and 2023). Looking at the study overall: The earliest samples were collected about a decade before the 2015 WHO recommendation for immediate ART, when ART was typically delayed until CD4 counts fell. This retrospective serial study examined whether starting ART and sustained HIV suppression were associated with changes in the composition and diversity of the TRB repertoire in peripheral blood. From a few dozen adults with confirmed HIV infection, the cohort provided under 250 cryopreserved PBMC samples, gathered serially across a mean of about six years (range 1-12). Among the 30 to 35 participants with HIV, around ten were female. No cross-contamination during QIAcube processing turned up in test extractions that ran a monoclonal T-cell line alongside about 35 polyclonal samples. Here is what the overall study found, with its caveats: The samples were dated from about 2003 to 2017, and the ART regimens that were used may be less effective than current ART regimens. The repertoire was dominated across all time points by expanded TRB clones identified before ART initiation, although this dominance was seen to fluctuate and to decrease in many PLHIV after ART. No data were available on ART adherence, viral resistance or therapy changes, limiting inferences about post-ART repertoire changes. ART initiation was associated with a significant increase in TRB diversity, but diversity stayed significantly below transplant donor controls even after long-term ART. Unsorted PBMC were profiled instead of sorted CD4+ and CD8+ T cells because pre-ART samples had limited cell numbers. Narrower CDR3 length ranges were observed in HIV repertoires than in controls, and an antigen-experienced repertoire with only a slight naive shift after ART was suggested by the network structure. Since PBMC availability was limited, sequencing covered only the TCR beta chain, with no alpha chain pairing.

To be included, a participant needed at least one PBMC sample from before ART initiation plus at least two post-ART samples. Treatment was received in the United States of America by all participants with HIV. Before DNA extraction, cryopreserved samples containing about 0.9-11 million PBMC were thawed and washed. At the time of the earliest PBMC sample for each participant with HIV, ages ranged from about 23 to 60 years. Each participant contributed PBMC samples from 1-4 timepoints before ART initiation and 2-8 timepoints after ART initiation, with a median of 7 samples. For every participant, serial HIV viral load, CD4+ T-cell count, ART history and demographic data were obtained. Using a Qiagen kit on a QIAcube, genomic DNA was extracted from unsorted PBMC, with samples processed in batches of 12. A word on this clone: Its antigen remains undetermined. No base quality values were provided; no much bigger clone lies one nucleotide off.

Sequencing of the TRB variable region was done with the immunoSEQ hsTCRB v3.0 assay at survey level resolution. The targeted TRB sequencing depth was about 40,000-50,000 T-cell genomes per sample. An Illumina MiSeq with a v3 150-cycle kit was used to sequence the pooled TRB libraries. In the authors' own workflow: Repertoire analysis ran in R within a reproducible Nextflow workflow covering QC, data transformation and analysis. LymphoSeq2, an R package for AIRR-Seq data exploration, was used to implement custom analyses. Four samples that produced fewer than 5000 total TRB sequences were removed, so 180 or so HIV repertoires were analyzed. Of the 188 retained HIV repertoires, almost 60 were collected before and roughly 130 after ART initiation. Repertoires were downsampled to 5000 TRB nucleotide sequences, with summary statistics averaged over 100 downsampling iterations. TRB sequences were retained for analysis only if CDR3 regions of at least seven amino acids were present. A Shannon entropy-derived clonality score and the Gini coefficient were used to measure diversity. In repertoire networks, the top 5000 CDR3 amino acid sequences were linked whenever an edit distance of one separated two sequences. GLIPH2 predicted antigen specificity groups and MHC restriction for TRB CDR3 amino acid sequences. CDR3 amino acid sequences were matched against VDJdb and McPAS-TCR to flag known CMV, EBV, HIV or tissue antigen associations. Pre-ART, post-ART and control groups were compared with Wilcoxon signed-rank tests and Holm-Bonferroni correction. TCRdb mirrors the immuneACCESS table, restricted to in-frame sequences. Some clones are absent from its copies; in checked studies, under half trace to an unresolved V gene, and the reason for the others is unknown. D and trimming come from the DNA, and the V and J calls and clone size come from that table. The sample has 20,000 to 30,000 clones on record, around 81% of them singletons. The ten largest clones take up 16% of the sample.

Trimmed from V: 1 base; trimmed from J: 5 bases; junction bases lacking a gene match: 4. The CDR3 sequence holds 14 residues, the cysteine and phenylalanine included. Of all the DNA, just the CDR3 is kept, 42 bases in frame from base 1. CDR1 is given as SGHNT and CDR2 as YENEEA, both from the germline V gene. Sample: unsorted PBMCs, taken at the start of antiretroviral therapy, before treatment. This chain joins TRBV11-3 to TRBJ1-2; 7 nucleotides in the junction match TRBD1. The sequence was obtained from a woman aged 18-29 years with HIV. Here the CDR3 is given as CASSLVTGYYGYTF. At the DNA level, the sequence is TGTGCCAGCAGCTTAGTGACAGGGTATTATGGCTACACCTTC.